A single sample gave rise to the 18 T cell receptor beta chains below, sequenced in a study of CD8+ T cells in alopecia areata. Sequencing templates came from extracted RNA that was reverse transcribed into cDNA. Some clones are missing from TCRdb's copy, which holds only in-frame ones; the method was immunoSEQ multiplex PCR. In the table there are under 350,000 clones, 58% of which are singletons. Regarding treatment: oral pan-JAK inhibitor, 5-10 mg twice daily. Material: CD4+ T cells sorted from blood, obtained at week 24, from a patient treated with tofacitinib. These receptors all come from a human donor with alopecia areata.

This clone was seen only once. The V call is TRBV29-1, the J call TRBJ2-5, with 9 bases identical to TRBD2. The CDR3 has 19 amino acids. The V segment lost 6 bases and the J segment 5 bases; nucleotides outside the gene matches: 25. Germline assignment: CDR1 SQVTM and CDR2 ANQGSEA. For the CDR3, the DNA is TGCAGCGTCTCCCCGGGTCACCGTGCGGGGGGGCTCGTATGGGAGACCCAGTACTTC. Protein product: CSVSPGHRAGGLVWETQYF. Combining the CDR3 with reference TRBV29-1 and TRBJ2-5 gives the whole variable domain SAVISQKPSRDICQRGTSLTIQCQVDSQVTMMFWYRQQPGQSLTLIATANQGSEATYESGFVIDKFPISRPNLTFSTLTVSNMSPEDSSIYLCSVSPGHRAGGLVWETQYFGPGTRLLVL.

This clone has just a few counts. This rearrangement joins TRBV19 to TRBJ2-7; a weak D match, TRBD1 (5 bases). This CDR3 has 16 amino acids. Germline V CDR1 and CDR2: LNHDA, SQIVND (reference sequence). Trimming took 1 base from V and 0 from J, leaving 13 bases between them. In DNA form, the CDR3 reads TGTGCCAGTAGTATAGGGACCGGACACAGCTCCTACGAGCAGTACTTC. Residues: CASSIGTGHSSYEQYF.

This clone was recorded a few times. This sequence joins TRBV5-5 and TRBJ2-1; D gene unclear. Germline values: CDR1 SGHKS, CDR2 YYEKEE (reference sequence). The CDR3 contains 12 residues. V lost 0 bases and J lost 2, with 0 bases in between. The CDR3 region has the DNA TGTGCCAGCAGCTTGGCCTACAATGAGCAGTTCTTC. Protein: CASSLAYNEQFF.

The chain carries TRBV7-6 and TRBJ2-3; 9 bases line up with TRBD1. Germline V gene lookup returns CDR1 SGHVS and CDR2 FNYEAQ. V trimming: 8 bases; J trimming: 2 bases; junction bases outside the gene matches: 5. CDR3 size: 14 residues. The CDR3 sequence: CASSGTGHTDTQYF. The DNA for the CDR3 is TGTGCCAGCTCCGGGACAGGGCACACAGATACGCAGTATTTT.

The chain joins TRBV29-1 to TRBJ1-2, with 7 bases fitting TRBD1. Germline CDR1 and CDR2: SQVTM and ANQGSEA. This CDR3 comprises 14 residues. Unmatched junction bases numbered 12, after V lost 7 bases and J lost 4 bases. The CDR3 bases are TGCAGCGGCCTAATAGGGGGCGCGAGCTATGGCTACACCTTC. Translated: CSGLIGGASYGYTF.

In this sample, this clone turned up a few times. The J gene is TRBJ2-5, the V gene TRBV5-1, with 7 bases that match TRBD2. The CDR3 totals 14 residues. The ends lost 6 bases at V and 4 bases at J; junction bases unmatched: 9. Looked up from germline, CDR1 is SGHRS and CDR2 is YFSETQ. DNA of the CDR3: TGCGCCAGCAACACCGGTACTAGCGTAGAGACCCAGTACTTC. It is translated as CASNTGTSVETQYF.

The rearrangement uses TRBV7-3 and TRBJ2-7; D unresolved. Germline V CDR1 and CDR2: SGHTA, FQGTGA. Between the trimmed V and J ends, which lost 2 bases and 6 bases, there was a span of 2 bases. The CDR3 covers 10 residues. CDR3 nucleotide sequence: TGTGCCAGCAGCTTACTCGAGCAGTACTTC. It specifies CASSLLEQYF.

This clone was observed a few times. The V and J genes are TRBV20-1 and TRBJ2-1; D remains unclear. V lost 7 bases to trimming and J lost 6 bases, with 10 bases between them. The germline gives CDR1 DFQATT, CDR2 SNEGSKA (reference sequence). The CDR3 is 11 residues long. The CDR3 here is CSEGSRNEQFF. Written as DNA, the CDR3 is TGCAGTGAAGGTAGCCGCAATGAGCAGTTCTTC.

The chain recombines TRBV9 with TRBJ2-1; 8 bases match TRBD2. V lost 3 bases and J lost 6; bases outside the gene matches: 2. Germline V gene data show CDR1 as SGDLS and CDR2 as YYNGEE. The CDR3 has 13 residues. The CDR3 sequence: CASSAGTSNEQFF. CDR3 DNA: TGTGCCAGCAGCGCCGGGACTAGCAATGAGCAGTTCTTC.

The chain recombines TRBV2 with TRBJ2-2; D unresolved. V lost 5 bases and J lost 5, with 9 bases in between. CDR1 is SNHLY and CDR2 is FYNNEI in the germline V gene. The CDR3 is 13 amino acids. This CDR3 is CASSKINTGELFF. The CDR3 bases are TGTGCCAGCAGTAAGATAAATACCGGGGAGCTGTTTTTT.

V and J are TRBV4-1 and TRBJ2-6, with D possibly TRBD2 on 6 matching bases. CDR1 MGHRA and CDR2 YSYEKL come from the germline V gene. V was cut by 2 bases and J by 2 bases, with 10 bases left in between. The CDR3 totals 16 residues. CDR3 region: CASSQPGLTGANVLTF. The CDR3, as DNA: TGCGCCAGCAGCCAACCTGGACTAACTGGGGCCAACGTCCTGACTTTC.

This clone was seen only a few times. In nucleotides, the CDR3 is TGCAGCGTCGGGGGGGCTTCCTGGACCCCCGATACGCAGTATTTT. It translates to CSVGGASWTPDTQYF. The chain is built from TRBV29-1 and TRBJ2-3, with 8 bases identical to TRBD2. The CDR3 has 15 residues. Germline values: CDR1 SQVTM, CDR2 ANQGSEA. After removal of 6 bases from V and 6 bases from J, the junction contained 14 bases not matched to a gene.

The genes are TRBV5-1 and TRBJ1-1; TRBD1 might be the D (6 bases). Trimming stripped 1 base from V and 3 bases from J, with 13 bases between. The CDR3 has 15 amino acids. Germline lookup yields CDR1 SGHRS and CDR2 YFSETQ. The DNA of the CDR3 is TGCGCCAGCAGCTTGATGGGACCAGGGGACACTGAAGCTTTCTTT. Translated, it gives CASSLMGPGDTEAFF.

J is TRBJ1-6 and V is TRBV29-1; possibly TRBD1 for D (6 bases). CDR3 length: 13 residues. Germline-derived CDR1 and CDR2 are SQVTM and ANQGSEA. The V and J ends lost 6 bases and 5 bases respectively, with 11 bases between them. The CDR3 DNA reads TGCAGCGTCCTAAGGACAGATAATTCACCCCTCCACTTT. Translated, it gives CSVLRTDNSPLHF.

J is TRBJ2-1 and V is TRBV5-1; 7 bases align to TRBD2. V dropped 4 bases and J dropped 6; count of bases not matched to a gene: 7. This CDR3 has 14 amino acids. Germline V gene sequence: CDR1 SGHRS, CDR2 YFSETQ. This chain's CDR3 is CASSPGLEGNEQFF. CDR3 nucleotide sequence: TGCGCCAGCAGCCCTGGACTAGAAGGCAATGAGCAGTTCTTC. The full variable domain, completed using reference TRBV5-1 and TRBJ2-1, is KAGVTQTPRYLIKTRGQQVTLSCSPISGHRSVSWYQQTPGQGLQFLFEYFSETQRNKGNFPGRFSGRQFSNSRSEMNVSTLELGDSALYLCASSPGLEGNEQFFGPGTRLTVL.

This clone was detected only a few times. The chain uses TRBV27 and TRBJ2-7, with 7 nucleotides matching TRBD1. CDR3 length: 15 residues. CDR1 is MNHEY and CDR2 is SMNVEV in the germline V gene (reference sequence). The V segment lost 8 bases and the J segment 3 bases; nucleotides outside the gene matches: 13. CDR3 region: CASLRQGRGRYEQYF. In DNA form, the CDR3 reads TGTGCCAGCCTTAGACAGGGACGGGGACGCTACGAGCAGTACTTC.

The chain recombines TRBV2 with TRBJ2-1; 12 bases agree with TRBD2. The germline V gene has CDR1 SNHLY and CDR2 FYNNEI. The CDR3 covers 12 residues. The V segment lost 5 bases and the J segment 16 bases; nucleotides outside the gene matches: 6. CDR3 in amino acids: CASSRTSGECFF. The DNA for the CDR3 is TGTGCCAGCAGTCGGACTAGCGGGGAATGTTTCTTC.

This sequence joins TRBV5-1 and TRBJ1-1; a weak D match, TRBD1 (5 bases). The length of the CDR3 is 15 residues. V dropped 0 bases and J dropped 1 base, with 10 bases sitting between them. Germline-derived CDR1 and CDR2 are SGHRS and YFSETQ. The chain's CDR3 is CASSLERGRNTEAFF. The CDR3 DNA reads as TGCGCCAGCAGCTTGGAGAGGGGACGGAACACTGAAGCTTTCTTT.